This T cell receptor (beta chain) was recorded in a study of cytomegalovirus exposure and HLA in healthy donors. TCRdb keeps only in-frame clones here, not all; method: immunoSEQ multiplex PCR. The table has 150,000 to 170,000 clones, 65% to 90% seen once. The CDR3 contains 12 residues. V gave up 6 bases and J gave up 3 bases, with 5 bases separating them. Per the germline V gene, CDR1 is MGHDK and CDR2 is SYGVNS. The gene calls are TRBV25-1 and TRBJ2-2; D remains unclear. The receptor's source is a man aged 18 to 29 in good health and CMV-seropositive. The sample taken for sequencing was PBMCs. CDR3 region: CASSIYTGELFF. The DNA of the CDR3 is TGTGCCAGCAGCATTTACACCGGGGAGCTGTTTTTT. Based on the CDR3 plus reference TRBV25-1 and TRBJ2-2, the full variable domain is EADIYQTPRYLVIGTGKKITLECSQTMGHDKMYWYQQDPGMELHLIHYSYGVNSTEKGDLSSESTVSRIRTEHFPLTLESARPSHTSQYLCASSIYTGELFFGEGSRLTVL.